This passage covers 25 T cell receptor beta chains from one sample sequenced in a study of CD8 T cells in ankylosing spondylitis. TCRdb fed the 5' RACE reads into MiXCR, producing one record per CDR3 protein. The table lists some 840,000 distinct CDR3 sequences, about an eighth of them singletons. Study results and caveats: Typical of ankylosing spondylitis blood, it appeared, was a TCR beta motif of seven to nine highly homologous variants.

No antigens are known for them. The sample consisted of blood, either unsorted or a sorted T cell fraction (not recorded which). The receptors come from a male donor with ankylosing spondylitis.

This clonotype came up a few times. The V gene is TRBV5-1, the J gene TRBJ1-1, with D possibly TRBD1 on 6 matching bases. The germline CDR1 and CDR2 sequences are SGHRS and YFSETQ. The germline V and J ends were trimmed by 1 base and 0 bases, with 10 bases remaining between them. The length of the CDR3 is 15 residues. CDR3 bases: TGCGCCAGCAGCTTGATAGGGACAATGAACACTGAAGCTTTCTTT. As protein: CASSLIGTMNTEAFF.

The genes are TRBV7-2 and TRBJ2-5, with 11 bases matching TRBD2. The V and J ends lost 5 bases and 7 bases, in that order; junction bases with no gene match: 9. The CDR3 sequence is 15 residues long. Germline V gene data show CDR1 as SGHTA and CDR2 as FQGNSA. CDR3 nucleotides: TGTGCCAGCAGCGCTTTAGCGGGAGGGTTGGGGACCCAGTACTTC. Its protein product is CASSALAGGLGTQYF.

This clonotype was found a few times. This rearrangement joins TRBV29-1 to TRBJ1-1; 8 nucleotides align to TRBD1. The trim removed 4 bases at V and 7 bases at J, leaving 8 bases unmatched. The length of the CDR3 is 13 residues. Germline-derived CDR1 and CDR2 are SQVTM and ANQGSEA. CDR3 amino acids: CSVVGQGKNEAFF. The CDR3 DNA is TGCAGCGTTGTAGGACAGGGAAAAAATGAAGCTTTCTTT.

This clonotype was detected many times. This sequence joins TRBV6-5 and TRBJ1-2, with TRBD1 matching 8 bases. The germline gives CDR1 MNHEY, CDR2 SVGAGI. The CDR3 covers 14 residues. The ends lost 1 base at V and 7 bases at J; junction bases unmatched: 5. CDR3 sequence (DNA): TGTGCCAGCAGTTACTTGGACAGGGCGCTTGGCTACACCTTC. This sequence encodes CASSYLDRALGYTF.

This clonotype was found a few times. The V and J genes are TRBV10-3 and TRBJ2-2; D is unclear. The germline CDR1 and CDR2 sequences are ENHRY and SYGVKD. Trimming left V 5 bases short and J 8 bases short, with 15 bases between. The length of the CDR3 is 14 residues. The CDR3 coding sequence is TGTGCCATCAGTCGTGAGTCACTGGAGGGGGAGCTGTTTTTT. It specifies CAISRESLEGELFF.

In this sample, this clonotype turned up many times. The chain uses TRBV4-3 and TRBJ2-2, with D uncertain. The germline V gene encodes CDR1 LGHNA and CDR2 YSLEER. This CDR3 comprises 15 residues. The V and J ends lost 4 bases and 4 bases respectively, with 13 bases between them. DNA of the CDR3: TGCGCCAGCAGCCCCCTGTCGACGGGCACCGGGGAGCTGTTTTTT. Translating it yields CASSPLSTGTGELFF.

CDR3 region: CASSLDAGLVSYNEQFF. CDR3 DNA sequence: TGCGCCAGCAGCTTAGACGCTGGACTAGTTTCCTACAATGAGCAGTTCTTC. The chain carries TRBV5-1 and TRBJ2-1, with TRBD2 matching over 7 bases. This CDR3 has 17 residues. J lost 1 base, V lost 2 bases, and 9 bases had no gene match. Per germline, CDR1 SGHRS and CDR2 YFSETQ. Full variable domain (missing parts from reference TRBV5-1 and TRBJ2-1): KAGVTQTPRYLIKTRGQQVTLSCSPISGHRSVSWYQQTPGQGLQFLFEYFSETQRNKGNFPGRFSGRQFSNSRSEMNVSTLELGDSALYLCASSLDAGLVSYNEQFFGPGTRLTVL.

The chain couples TRBV11-3 to TRBJ2-1; TRBD1 agrees at 8 bases. The V gene's germline CDR1 is SGHNT and CDR2 YENEEA. Trimming at V came to 2 bases and at J to 7 bases, leaving 1 base not matched to a gene. The CDR3 runs to 13 residues. The CDR3 DNA reads TGTGCCAGCAGCTTACAGGGGGCAAATGAGCAGTTCTTC. This codes for CASSLQGANEQFF.

The rearrangement uses TRBV5-1 and TRBJ2-2, with TRBD1 matching 8 bases. CDR3 length: 17 amino acids. Germline CDR1 reads SGHRS; CDR2 reads YFSETQ. V dropped 4 bases and J dropped 5; count of bases not matched to a gene: 13. CDR3 region: CASSLPRSGGETGELFF. For the CDR3, the DNA is TGCGCCAGCAGCCTCCCTAGGTCAGGGGGCGAAACCGGGGAGCTGTTTTTT.

There are many counts of this clonotype. The V call is TRBV20-1, the J call TRBJ2-2; D is uncertain. The CDR3 runs to 14 residues. The germline V gene has CDR1 DFQATT and CDR2 SNEGSKA (reference sequence). The V gene lost 6 bases and the J gene lost 0 bases, with 11 bases spanning the gap. In nucleotides, the CDR3 is TGCAGTGCCCGTTTCGACGCGAACACCGGGGAGCTGTTTTTT. This sequence encodes CSARFDANTGELFF.

This clonotype was observed many times. The V gene is TRBV5-1, the J gene TRBJ1-2; D possibly corresponds to TRBD1 (5 bases). The CDR3 has 16 amino acids. Deletions cut 7 bases from V and 7 bases from J, with 26 bases between. From germline, CDR1 is SGHRS and CDR2 YFSETQ. For the CDR3, the DNA is TGCGCCAGCTCTCTTTCCCCTCGCCGGCAGGGTGGTGGCTACACCTTC. Its translation is CASSLSPRRQGGGYTF.

V usage is TRBV5-1 and J usage is TRBJ2-5; D unresolved. With 0 bases removed from V and 1 base from J, the gap between germline ends came to 10 bases. Germline CDR1 is SGHRS and CDR2 is YFSETQ. The CDR3 is 15 amino acids. CDR3 sequence: CASSLGVTLQETQYF. The CDR3 bases are TGCGCCAGCAGCTTGGGTGTCACCCTCCAAGAGACCCAGTACTTC. Full variable domain (rest looked up from reference TRBV5-1 and TRBJ2-5): KAGVTQTPRYLIKTRGQQVTLSCSPISGHRSVSWYQQTPGQGLQFLFEYFSETQRNKGNFPGRFSGRQFSNSRSEMNVSTLELGDSALYLCASSLGVTLQETQYFGPGTRLLVL.

V and J are TRBV20-1 and TRBJ1-4; no clear D gene. Germline assignment: CDR1 DFQATT and CDR2 SNEGSKA (reference sequence). The CDR3 totals 14 residues. V lost 5 bases and J 0 bases, leaving 10 bases between the germline ends. CDR3 residues: CSAGYSATNEKLFF. The CDR3 nucleotides read TGCAGTGCTGGCTACAGCGCAACTAATGAAAAACTGTTTTTT.

The rearrangement links TRBV10-3 to TRBJ2-3, with a possible D match to TRBD1 (6 bases). CDR1 and CDR2 from the germline V gene are ENHRY and SYGVKD. This CDR3 spans 13 amino acids. V lost 7 bases to trimming and J lost 1 base, with 9 bases between them. Written as DNA, the CDR3 is TGTGCCATCAACAGGGATCGCACAGATACGCAGTATTTT. Translation gives CAINRDRTDTQYF.

The chain carries TRBV29-1 and TRBJ1-2, with D tentatively TRBD1 (5 bases). V was shortened by 7 bases and J by 6 bases, with 24 bases between the two germline ends. This CDR3 contains 15 residues. The germline V gene has CDR1 SQVTM and CDR2 ANQGSEA. CDR3 sequence reads: CSASPDAGRGDGYTF. The CDR3 DNA reads TGCAGCGCTTCCCCGGACGCCGGGAGAGGGGATGGCTACACCTTC.

The CDR3 loop reads CASRQGRGSPLHF. The CDR3 DNA follows: TGTGCCAGCCGACAGGGGAGAGGTTCACCCCTCCACTTT. The genes are TRBV6-1 and TRBJ1-6, with 8 bases fitting TRBD1. From germline, CDR1 is MNHNS and CDR2 SASEGT. The length of the CDR3 is 13 residues. J lost 9 bases, V lost 8 bases, and 6 bases had no gene match.

This clonotype was counted between two and nine times. This sequence joins TRBV6-2 or TRBV6-3 and TRBJ1-4; TRBD1 matches 10 bases. Trimming at V came to 4 bases and at J to 2 bases, leaving 10 bases not matched to a gene. Germline CDR1 is MNHEY and CDR2 is SVGEGT. There are 18 residues in the CDR3. DNA for the CDR3: TGTGCCAGCAGTTCGATCCGGGACAGGGGCTCTACTAATGAAAAACTGTTTTTT. Its translation: CASSSIRDRGSTNEKLFF.

The chain employs TRBV6-4 and TRBJ1-1, with 8 bases aligning to TRBD1. This CDR3 is 14 amino acids long. The ends lost 6 bases at V and 5 bases at J; junction bases unmatched: 8. Germline V gives CDR1 MRHNA, CDR2 SNTAGT. The CDR3 spells CASRADRGYTEAFF. Here the CDR3 DNA reads TGTGCCAGCAGGGCTGACAGGGGATATACTGAAGCTTTCTTT.

Only a few counts were recorded for this clonotype. V and J are TRBV3-1 and TRBJ1-3, with D perhaps TRBD1 (5 bases). The CDR3 loop spans 16 amino acids. V lost 4 bases to trimming and J lost 4 bases, with 17 bases between them. CDR1 and CDR2 from the germline V gene are LGHDT and YNNKEL (reference sequence). CDR3 region: CASSRGSGQHGNTIYF. CDR3 sequence (DNA): TGTGCCAGCAGCCGCGGGTCGGGGCAGCACGGAAACACCATATATTTT.

This clonotype came up a few times. The V and J genes are TRBV7-2 and TRBJ2-7; D gene uncertain. CDR1 SGHTA and CDR2 FQGNSA come from the germline V gene. Trimming shortened V by 2 bases and J by 4 bases, and 15 bases separated the two germline ends. The CDR3 has 15 residues. CDR3 sequence reads: CASSLIDLAPYEQYF. Written as DNA, the CDR3 is TGTGCCAGCAGCTTAATAGATCTTGCACCTTACGAGCAGTACTTC.

Ten or more counts support this clonotype. The rearrangement uses TRBV13 and TRBJ2-1, with 9 bases aligning to TRBD2. This CDR3 contains 17 residues. The J segment lost 4 bases and the V segment lost 2 bases, leaving 9 bases of the junction unmatched. Germline V gene sequence: CDR1 PRHDT, CDR2 FYEKMQ (reference sequence). The CDR3 DNA is TGTGCCAGCAGCTTACGCGCTACTAGCGGGCCTTACAATGAGCAGTTCTTC. Protein product: CASSLRATSGPYNEQFF.

The genes are TRBV15 and TRBJ2-7; D is perhaps TRBD1 (6 bases). CDR1 is LNHNV, CDR2 YYDKDF, per germline (reference sequence). The CDR3 spans 15 residues. The ends were cut back, 3 bases at V and 3 bases at J, with 15 bases in the middle. The CDR3 nucleotides read TGTGCCACCAGCAGTCAGACAGGACCCTACTACGAGCAGTACTTC. Protein product: CATSSQTGPYYEQYF.

A few counts support this clonotype. The chain has TRBV30 and TRBJ2-1, with D perhaps matching TRBD1 or TRBD2 (6 bases each). Germline V lookup: CDR1 GTSNPN, CDR2 SVGIG (reference sequence). Trimming took 4 bases from V and 10 from J, leaving 23 bases between them. CDR3 length equals 15 residues. This CDR3 is CAWTHKGGRRLEQFF. The CDR3 coding sequence is TGTGCCTGGACGCACAAGGGGGGCCGGCGATTGGAGCAGTTCTTC.

This clonotype was counted between two and nine times. The CDR3 coding sequence is TGTGCCTGGAGTGTACGTAGCGGCGACTACAATGAGCAGTTCTTC. This codes for CAWSVRSGDYNEQFF. The rearrangement uses TRBV30 and TRBJ2-1, with a weak D call TRBD2 (6 bases). V dropped 0 bases and J dropped 3 bases, with 12 bases sitting between them. CDR1 and CDR2 (germline): GTSNPN, SVGIG (reference sequence). The CDR3 covers 15 residues. Using reference TRBV30 and TRBJ2-1 for the parts outside the CDR3, the full variable domain is SQTIHQWPATLVQPVGSPLSLECTVEGTSNPNLYWYRQAAGRGLQLLFYSVGIGQISSEVPQNLSASRPQDRQFILSSKKLLLSDSGFYLCAWSVRSGDYNEQFFGPGTRLTVL.

CDR3 sequence: CATSDPGTGKETQYF. The CDR3 DNA follows: TGTGCCACCAGTGATCCCGGGACAGGGAAAGAGACCCAGTACTTC. V usage is TRBV24-1 and J usage is TRBJ2-5; the match to TRBD1 covers 9 bases. Germline CDR1 KGHDR, CDR2 SFDVKD. Trimming removed 3 bases from V and 3 bases from J; junction bases left unmatched: 4. The CDR3 is made up of 15 amino acids.